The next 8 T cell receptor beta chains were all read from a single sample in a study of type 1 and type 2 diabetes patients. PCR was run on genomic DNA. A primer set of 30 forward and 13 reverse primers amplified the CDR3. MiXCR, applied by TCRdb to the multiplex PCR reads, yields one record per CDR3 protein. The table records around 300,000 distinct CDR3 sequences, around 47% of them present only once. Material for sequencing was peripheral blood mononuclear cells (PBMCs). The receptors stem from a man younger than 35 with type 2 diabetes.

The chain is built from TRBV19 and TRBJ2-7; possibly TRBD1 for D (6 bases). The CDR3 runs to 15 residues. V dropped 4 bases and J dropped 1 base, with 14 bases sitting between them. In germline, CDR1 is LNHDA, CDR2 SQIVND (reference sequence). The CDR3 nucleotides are TGTGCCAGTAGTACGATCCCGGACAGATCCTACGAGCAGTACTTC. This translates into CASSTIPDRSYEQYF.

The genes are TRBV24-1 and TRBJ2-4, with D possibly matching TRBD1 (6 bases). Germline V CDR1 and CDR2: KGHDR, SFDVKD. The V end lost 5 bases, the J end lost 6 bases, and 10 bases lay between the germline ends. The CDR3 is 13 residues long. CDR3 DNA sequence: TGTGCCACCAGTGCAGGGGACATAAACATTCAGTACTTC. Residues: CATSAGDINIQYF.

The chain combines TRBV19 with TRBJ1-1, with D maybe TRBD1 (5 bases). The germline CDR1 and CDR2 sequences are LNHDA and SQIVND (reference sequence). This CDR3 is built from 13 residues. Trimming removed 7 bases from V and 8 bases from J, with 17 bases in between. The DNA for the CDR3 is TGTGCCAGTACCGACAGCTACCCCCGGGAAGCTTTCTTT. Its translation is CASTDSYPREAFF. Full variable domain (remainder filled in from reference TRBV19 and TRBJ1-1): DGGITQSPKYLFRKEGQNVTLSCEQNLNHDAMYWYRQDPGQGLRLIYYSQIVNDFQKGDIAEGYSVSREKKESFPLTVTSAQKNPTAFYLCASTDSYPREAFFGQGTRLTVV.

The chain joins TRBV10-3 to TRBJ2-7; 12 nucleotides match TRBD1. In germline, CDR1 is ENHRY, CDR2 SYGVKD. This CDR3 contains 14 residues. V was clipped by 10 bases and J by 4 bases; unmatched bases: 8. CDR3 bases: TGTGCCAGCATCCCGGGACAGGGGGCTTACGAGCAGTACTTC. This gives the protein CASIPGQGAYEQYF.

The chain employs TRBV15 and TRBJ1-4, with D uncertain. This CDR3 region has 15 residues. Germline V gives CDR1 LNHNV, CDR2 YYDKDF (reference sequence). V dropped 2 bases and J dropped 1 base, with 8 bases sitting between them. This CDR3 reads CATSRPVLTNEKLFF. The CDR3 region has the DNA TGTGCCACCAGCAGACCGGTGTTAACTAATGAAAAACTGTTTTTT.

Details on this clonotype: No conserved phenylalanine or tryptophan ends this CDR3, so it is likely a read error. Here the CDR3 DNA reads TGCAGTGCTAGCAGAAGTTTTGGCTACACCTTA. Protein sequence: CSASRSFGYTL. The chain links TRBV20-1 to TRBJ1-2; no clear D gene. Germline CDR1 DFQATT, CDR2 SNEGSKA (reference sequence). The CDR3 spans 11 residues. Trimming took 3 bases from V and 7 from J, leaving 9 bases between them.

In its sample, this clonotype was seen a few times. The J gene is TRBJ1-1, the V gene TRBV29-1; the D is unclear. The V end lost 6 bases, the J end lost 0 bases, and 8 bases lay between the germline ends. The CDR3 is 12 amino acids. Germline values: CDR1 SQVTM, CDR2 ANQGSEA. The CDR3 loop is CSVRAVNTEAFF. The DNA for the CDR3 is TGCAGCGTCCGGGCGGTGAACACTGAAGCTTTCTTT.

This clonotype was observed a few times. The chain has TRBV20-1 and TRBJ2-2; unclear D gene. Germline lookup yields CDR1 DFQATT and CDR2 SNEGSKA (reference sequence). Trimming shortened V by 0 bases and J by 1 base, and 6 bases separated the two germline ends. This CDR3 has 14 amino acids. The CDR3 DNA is TGCAGTGCTAGAGAAGGAGAGAACACCGGGGAGCTGTTTTTT. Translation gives CSAREGENTGELFF.